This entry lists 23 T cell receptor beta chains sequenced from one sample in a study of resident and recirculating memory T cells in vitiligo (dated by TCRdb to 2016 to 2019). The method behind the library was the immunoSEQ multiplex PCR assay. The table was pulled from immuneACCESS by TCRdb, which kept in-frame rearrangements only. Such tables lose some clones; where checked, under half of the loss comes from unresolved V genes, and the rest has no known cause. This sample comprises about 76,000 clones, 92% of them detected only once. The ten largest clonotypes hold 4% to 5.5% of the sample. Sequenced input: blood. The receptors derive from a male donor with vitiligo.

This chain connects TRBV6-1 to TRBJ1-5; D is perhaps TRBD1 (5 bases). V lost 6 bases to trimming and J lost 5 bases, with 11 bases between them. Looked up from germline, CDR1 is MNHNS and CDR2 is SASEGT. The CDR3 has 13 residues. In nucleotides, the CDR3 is TGTGCCAGCAGGTTGGGGGGTTATCAGCCCCAGCATTTT. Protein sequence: CASRLGGYQPQHF.

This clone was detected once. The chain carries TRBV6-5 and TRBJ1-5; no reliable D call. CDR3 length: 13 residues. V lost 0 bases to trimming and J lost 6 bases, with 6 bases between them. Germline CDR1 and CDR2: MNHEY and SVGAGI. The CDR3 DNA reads TGTGCCAGCAGTTACTCGATCAGTCAGCCCCAGCATTTT. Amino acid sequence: CASSYSISQPQHF.

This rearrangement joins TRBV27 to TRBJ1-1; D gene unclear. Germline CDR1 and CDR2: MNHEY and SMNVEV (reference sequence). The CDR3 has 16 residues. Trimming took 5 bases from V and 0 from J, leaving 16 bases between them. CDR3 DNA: TGTGCCAGCAGTCCTCTAAATCAGGTGATGAACACTGAAGCTTTCTTT. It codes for CASSPLNQVMNTEAFF.

Written as DNA, the CDR3 is TGTGCCTGGAGCGACAGCCCTGAAGCTTTCTTT. Amino acid sequence: CAWSDSPEAFF. This chain links TRBV30 with TRBJ1-1; a possible D gene is TRBD1 (5 bases). There are 11 residues in the CDR3. The ends were cut back, 3 bases at V and 6 bases at J, with 8 bases in the middle. Per germline, CDR1 GTSNPN and CDR2 SVGIG (reference sequence).

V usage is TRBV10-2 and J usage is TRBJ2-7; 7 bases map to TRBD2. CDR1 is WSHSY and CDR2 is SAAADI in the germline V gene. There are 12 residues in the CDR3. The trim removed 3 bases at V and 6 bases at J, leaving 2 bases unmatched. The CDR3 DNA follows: TGCGCCAGCAGTGATAGCGGGTTCGAGCAGTACTTC. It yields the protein CASSDSGFEQYF.

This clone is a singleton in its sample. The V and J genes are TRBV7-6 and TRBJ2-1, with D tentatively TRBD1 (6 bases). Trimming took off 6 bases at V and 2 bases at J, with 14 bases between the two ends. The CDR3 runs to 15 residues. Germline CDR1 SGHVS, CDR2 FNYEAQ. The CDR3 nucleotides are TGTGCCAGCAGGTTGGGACATGGGGCCTACAATGAGCAGTTCTTC. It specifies CASRLGHGAYNEQFF.

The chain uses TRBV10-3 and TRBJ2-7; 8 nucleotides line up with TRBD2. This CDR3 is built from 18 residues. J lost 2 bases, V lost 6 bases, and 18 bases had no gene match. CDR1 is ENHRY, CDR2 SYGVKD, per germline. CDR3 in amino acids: CAIRGWLAGPGGPYEQYF. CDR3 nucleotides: TGTGCCATCAGGGGTTGGCTAGCGGGTCCGGGGGGCCCCTACGAGCAGTACTTC.

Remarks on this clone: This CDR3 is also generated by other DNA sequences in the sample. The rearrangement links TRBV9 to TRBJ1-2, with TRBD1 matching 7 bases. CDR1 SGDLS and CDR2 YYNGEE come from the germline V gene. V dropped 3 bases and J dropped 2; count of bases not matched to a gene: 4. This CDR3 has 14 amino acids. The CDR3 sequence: CASSAQQGNYGYTF. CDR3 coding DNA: TGTGCCAGCAGCGCTCAACAGGGGAACTATGGCTACACCTTC. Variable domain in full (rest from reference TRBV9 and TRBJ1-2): DSGVTQTPKHLITATGQRVTLRCSPRSGDLSVYWYQQSLDQGLQFLIQYYNGEERAKGNILERFSAQQFPDLHSELNLSSLELGDSALYFCASSAQQGNYGYTFGSGTRLTVV.

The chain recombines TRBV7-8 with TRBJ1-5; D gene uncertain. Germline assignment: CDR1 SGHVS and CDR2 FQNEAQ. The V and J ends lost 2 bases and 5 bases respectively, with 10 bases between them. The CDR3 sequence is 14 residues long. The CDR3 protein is CASSLRPRDQPQHF. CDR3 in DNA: TGTGCCAGCAGCTTAAGGCCACGGGATCAGCCCCAGCATTTT.

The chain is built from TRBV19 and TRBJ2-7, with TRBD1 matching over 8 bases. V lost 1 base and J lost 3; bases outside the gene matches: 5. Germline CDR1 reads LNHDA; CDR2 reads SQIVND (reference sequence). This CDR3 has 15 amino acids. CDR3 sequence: CASSIAIRGLYEQYF. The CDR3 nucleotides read TGTGCCAGTAGTATAGCTATCAGGGGGCTCTACGAGCAGTACTTC.

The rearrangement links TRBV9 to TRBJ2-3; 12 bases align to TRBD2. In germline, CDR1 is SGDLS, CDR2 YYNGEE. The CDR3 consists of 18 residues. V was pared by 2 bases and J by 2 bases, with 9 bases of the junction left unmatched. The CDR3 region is CASSVSSGRVEDTDTQYF. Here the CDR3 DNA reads TGTGCCAGCAGCGTCTCTAGCGGGAGGGTTGAGGACACAGATACGCAGTATTTT.

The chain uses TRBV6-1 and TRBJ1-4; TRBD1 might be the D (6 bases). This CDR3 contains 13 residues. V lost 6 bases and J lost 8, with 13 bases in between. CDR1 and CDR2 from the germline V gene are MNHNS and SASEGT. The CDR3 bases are TGTGCCAGCAGGAGGACAGAACCAGAAAAACTGTTTTTT. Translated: CASRRTEPEKLFF.

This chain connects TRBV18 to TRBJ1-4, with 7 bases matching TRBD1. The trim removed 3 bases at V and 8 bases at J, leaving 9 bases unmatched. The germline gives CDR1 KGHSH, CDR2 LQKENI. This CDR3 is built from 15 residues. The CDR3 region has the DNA TGTGCCAGCTCACCTTGGGACAGCCCTGAAGAAAAACTGTTTTTT. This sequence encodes CASSPWDSPEEKLFF.

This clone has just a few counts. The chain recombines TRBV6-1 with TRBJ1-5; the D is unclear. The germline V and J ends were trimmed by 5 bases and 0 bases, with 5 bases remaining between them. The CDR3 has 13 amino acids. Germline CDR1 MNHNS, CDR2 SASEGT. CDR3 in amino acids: CASSQYSNQPQHF. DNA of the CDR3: TGTGCCAGCAGTCAGTATAGCAATCAGCCCCAGCATTTT.

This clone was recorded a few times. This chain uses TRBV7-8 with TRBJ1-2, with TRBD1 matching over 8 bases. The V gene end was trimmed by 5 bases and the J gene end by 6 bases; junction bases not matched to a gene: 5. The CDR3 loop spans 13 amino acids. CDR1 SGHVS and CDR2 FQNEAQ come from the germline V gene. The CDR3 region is CASSRTGGNGYTF. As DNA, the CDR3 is TGTGCCAGCAGCCGTACAGGGGGGAATGGCTACACCTTC.

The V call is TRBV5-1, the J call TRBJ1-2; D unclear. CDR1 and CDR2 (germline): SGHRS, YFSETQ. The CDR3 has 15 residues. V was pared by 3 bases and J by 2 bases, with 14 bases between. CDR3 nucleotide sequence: TGCGCCAGCAGCTCGGCCCCTGAGGGAAACTATGGCTACACCTTC. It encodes CASSSAPEGNYGYTF.

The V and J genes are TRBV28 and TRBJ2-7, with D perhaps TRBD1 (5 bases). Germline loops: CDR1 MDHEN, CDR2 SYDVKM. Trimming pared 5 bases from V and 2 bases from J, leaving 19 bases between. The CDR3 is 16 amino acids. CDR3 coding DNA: TGTGCCAGCAGTATACGACAGCCGCAGCTCCCCTACGAGCAGTACTTC. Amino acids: CASSIRQPQLPYEQYF.

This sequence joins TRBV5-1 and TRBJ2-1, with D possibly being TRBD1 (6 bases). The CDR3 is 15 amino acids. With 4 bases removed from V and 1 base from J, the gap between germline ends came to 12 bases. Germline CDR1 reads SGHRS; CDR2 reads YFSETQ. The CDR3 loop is CASSTLDSSYNEQFF. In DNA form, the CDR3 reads TGCGCCAGCAGCACCCTGGACAGTTCCTACAATGAGCAGTTCTTC. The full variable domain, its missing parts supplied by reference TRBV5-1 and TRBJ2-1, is KAGVTQTPRYLIKTRGQQVTLSCSPISGHRSVSWYQQTPGQGLQFLFEYFSETQRNKGNFPGRFSGRQFSNSRSEMNVSTLELGDSALYLCASSTLDSSYNEQFFGPGTRLTVL.

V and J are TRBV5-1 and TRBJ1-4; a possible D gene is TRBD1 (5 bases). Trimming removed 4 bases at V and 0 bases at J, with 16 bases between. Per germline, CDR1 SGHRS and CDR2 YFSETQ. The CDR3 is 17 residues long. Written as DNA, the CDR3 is TGCGCCAGCAGCCCCTCAGGGTATGGGTCAACTAATGAAAAACTGTTTTTT. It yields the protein CASSPSGYGSTNEKLFF.

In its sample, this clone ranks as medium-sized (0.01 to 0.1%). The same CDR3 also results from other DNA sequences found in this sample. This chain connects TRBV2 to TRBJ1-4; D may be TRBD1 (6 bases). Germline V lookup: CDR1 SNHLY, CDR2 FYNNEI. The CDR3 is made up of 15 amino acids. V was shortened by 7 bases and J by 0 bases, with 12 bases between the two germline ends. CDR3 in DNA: TGTGCCAGCACCAGGGACACTTCAACTAATGAAAAACTGTTTTTT. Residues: CASTRDTSTNEKLFF. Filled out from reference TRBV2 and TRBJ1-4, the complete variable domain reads EPEVTQTPSHQVTQMGQEVILRCVPISNHLYFYWYRQILGQKVEFLVSFYNNEISEKSEIFDDQFSVERPDGSNFTLKIRSTKLEDSAMYFCASTRDTSTNEKLFFGSGTQLSVL.

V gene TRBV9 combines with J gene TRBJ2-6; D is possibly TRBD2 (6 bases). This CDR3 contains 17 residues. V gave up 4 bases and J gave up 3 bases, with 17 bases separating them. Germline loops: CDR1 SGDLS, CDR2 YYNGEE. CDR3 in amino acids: CASSPGGAPVGANVLTF. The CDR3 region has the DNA TGTGCCAGCAGCCCAGGAGGGGCGCCCGTTGGGGCCAACGTCCTGACTTTC.

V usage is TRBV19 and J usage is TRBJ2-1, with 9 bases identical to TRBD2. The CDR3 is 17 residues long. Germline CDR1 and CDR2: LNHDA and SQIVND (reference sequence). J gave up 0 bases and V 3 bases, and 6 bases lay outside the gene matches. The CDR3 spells CASSISLAGISYNEQFF. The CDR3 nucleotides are TGTGCCAGTAGTATTTCTCTAGCGGGAATCTCCTACAATGAGCAGTTCTTC.

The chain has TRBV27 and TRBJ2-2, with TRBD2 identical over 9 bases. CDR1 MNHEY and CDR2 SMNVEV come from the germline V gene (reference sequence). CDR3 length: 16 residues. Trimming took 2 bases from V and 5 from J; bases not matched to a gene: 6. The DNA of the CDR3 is TGTGCCAGCAGTTTAGAGCGGGAGGTGAGGACCGGGGAGCTGTTTTTT. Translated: CASSLEREVRTGELFF.